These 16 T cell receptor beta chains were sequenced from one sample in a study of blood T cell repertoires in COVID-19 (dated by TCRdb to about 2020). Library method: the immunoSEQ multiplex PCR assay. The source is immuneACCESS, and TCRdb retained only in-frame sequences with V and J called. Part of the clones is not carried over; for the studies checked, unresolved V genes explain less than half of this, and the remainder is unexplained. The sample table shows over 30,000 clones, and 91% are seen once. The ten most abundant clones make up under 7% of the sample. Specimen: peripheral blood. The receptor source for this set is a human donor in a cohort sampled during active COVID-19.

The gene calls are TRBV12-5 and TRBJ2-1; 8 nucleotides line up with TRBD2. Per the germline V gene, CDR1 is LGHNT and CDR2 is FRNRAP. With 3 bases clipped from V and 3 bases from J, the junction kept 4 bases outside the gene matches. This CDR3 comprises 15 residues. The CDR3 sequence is CASGFTSGYYNEQFF. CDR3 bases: TGTGCTAGTGGTTTCACTAGCGGTTACTACAATGAGCAGTTCTTC. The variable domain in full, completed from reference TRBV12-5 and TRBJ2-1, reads DARVTQTPRHKVTEMGQEVTMRCQPILGHNTVFWYRQTMMQGLELLAYFRNRAPLDDSGMPKDRFSAEMPDATLATLKIQPSEPRDSAVYFCASGFTSGYYNEQFFGPGTRLTVL.

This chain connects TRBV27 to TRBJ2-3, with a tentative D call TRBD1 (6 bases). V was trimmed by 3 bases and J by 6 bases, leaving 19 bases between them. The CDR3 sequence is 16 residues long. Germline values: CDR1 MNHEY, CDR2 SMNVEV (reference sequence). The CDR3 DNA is TGTGCCAGCAGTTTTCTCAGGGGCCTCCCGGGGGATACGCAGTATTTT. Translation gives CASSFLRGLPGDTQYF.

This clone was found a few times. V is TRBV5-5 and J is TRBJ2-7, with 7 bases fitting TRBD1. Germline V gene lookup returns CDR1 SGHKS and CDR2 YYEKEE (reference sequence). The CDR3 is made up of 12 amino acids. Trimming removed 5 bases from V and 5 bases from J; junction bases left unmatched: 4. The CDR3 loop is CASRNDRDEQYV. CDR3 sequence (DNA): TGTGCCAGCAGAAACGACAGGGACGAGCAGTACGTC.

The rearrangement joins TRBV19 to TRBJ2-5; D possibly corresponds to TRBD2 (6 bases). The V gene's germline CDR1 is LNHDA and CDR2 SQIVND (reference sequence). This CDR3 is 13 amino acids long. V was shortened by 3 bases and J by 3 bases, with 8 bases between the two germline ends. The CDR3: CASSMTRKETQYF. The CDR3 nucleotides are TGTGCCAGTAGTATGACTAGAAAAGAGACCCAGTACTTC.

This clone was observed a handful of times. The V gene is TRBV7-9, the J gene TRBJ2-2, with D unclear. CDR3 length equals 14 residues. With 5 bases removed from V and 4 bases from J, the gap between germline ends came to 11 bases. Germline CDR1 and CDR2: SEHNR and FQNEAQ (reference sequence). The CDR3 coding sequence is TGTGCCAGCAGCCCCAATATCGGCACCGGGGAGCTGTTTTTT. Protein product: CASSPNIGTGELFF. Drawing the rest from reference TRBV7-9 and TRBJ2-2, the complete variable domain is DTGVSQNPRHKITKRGQNVTFRCDPISEHNRLYWYRQTLGQGPEFLTYFQNEAQLEKSRLLSDRFSAERPKGSFSTLEIQRTEQGDSAMYLCASSPNIGTGELFFGEGSRLTVL.

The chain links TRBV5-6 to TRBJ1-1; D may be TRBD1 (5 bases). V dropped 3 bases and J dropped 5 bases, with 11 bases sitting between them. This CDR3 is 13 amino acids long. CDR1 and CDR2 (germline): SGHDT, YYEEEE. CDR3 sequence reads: CASSSQGVTEAFF. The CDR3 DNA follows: TGTGCCAGCAGCTCCCAAGGGGTGACTGAAGCTTTCTTT.

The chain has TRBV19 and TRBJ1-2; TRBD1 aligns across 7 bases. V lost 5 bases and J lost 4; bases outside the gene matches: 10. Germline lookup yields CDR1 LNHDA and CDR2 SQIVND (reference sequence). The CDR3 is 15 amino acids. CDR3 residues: CASSSNQGVGYGYTF. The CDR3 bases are TGTGCCAGTAGTTCAAATCAGGGGGTGGGCTATGGCTACACCTTC.

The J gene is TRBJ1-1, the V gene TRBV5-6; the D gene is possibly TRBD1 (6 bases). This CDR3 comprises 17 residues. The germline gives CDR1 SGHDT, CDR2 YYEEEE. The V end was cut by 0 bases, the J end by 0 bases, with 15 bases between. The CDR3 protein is CASSLEGQGLMNTEAFF. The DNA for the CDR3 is TGTGCCAGCAGCTTGGAGGGGCAGGGGCTCATGAACACTGAAGCTTTCTTT.

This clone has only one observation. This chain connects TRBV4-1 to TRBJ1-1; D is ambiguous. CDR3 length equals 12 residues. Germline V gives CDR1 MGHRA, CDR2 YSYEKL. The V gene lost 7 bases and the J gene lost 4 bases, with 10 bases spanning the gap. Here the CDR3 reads CASTASGTEAFF. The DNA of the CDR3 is TGCGCCAGCACGGCTTCAGGCACTGAAGCTTTCTTT.

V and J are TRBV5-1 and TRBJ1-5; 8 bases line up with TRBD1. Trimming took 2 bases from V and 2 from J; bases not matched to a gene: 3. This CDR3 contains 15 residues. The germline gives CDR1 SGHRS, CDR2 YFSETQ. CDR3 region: CASSLQGGGNQPQHF. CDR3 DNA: TGCGCCAGCAGCTTACAGGGGGGAGGCAATCAGCCCCAGCATTTT.

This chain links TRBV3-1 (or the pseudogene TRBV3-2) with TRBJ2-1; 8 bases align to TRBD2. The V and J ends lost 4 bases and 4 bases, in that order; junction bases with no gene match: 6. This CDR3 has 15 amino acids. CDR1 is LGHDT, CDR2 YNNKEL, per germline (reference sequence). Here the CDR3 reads CASSPQRGPYNEQFF. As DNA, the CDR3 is TGTGCCAGCAGCCCCCAGCGGGGGCCTTACAATGAGCAGTTCTTC.

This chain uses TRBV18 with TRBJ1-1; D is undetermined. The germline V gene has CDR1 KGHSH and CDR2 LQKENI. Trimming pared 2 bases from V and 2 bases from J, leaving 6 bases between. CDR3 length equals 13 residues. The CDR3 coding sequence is TGTGCCAGCTCACCAAGAGAAAACACTGAAGCTTTCTTT. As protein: CASSPRENTEAFF.

The CDR3 reads CASTLAGTNEKLFF. DNA for the CDR3: TGTGCCAGCACCCTAGCGGGTACTAATGAAAAACTGTTTTTT. The chain recombines TRBV6-6 with TRBJ1-4; D remains unclear. Germline values: CDR1 MNHNY, CDR2 SVGAGI (reference sequence). This CDR3 is 14 amino acids long. The ends were cut back, 7 bases at V and 2 bases at J, with 11 bases in the middle.

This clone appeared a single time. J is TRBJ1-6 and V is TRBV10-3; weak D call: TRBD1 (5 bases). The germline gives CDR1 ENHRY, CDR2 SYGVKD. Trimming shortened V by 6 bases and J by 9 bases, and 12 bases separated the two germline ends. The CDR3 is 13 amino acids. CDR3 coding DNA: TGTGCCATCAGGGAAGACAGTTTTTCACCCCTCCACTTT. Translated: CAIREDSFSPLHF.

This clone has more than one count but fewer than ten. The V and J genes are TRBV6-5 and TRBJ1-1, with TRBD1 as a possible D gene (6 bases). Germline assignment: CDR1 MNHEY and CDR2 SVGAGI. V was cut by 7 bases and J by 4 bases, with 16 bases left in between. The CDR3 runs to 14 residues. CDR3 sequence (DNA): TGTGCCAGCACCTTAGACAGGTTGGGCACTGAAGCTTTCTTT. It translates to CASTLDRLGTEAFF.

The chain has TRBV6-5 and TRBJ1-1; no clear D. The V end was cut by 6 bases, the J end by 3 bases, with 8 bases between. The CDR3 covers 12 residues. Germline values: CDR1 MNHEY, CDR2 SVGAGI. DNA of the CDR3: TGTGCCAGCAGGCCGGGTTACACTGAAGCTTTCTTT. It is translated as CASRPGYTEAFF.